Included here is one T cell receptor beta chain sequence, with context. Methods used by the authors: Amplification from reference gene primers served as the basis for estimated nucleated cell counts. TCRdb's table, derived via immunoSEQ multiplex PCR, lists solely in-frame clones and lacks some. V and J calls and clone size come straight from that table; D and trimming were deduced from the DNA. The sample shows about 89,000 clones, 82% of them seen only once. CDR1 is SGHVS, CDR2 FNYEAQ, per germline. Trimming cost V 4 bases and J 9 bases; bases outside gene matches: 5. This CDR3 region has 13 residues. The data stem from a study of blood T cell repertoires in COVID-19. Overall study context: Whether acute or convalescent, the COVID-19 samples came from the United States, Italy and Spain. Nucleic acid was either cDNA or gDNA, and it came from T cells, B-cell-depleted T cells, or PBMCs.

Input material: peripheral blood. This chain joins TRBV7-6 and TRBJ2-1; TRBD2 matches 8 bases. The sequence came from a man in his 70s with acute or convalescent COVID-19. In DNA form, the CDR3 reads TGTGCCAGCAGCTCCTGGACTAGCCCTGAGCAGTTCTTC. Translated: CASSSWTSPEQFF.